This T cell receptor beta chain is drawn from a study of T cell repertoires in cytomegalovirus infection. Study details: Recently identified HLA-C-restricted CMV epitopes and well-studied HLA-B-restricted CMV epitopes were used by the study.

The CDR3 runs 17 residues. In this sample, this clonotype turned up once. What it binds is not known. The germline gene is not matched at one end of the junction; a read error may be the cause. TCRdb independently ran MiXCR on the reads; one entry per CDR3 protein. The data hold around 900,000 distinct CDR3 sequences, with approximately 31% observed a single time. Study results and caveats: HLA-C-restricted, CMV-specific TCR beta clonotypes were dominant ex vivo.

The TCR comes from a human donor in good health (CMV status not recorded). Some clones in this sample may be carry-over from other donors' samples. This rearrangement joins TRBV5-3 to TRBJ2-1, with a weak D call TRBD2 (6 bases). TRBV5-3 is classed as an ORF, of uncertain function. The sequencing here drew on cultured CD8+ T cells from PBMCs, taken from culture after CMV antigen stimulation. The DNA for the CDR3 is TGTGCCAGCAGCTTGGACCCTCTGGCGGGGCTGTATAATGAGCAGTTCTTC. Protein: CASSLDPLAGLYNEQFF.